The 22 T cell receptor beta chains reported below all come from one sample, sequenced in a study of T cell responses to AZD1222 COVID-19 vaccine. The data were produced by immunoSEQ multiplex PCR, yet TCRdb's version contains in-frame clones alone and is incomplete. Altogether some 150,000 clones are present, approximately 88% being singletons, with the ten largest covering approximately 1.8%. The sample in question was peripheral blood, obtained on day 0 of AZD1222 vaccination. The receptors were gathered from an adult in good health.

This clone has a handful of counts. The J gene is TRBJ2-6, the V gene TRBV9; D may be TRBD2 (7 bases). V was shortened by 0 bases and J by 7 bases, with 14 bases between the two germline ends. CDR3 size: 16 residues. In germline, CDR1 is SGDLS, CDR2 YYNGEE. CDR3 sequence: CASSVVRGASANVLTF. Written as DNA, the CDR3 is TGTGCCAGCAGCGTAGTACGGGGGGCGAGTGCCAACGTCCTGACTTTC.

This chain links TRBV6-5 with TRBJ1-1; no reliable D call. V was trimmed by 4 bases and J by 9 bases, leaving 15 bases between them. The CDR3 loop spans 13 amino acids. From germline, CDR1 is MNHEY and CDR2 SVGAGI. The CDR3 DNA sequence: TGTGCCAGCAGTTTGCCCCAGCAGAAAAAAGCTTTCTTT. Its protein product is CASSLPQQKKAFF.

The chain uses TRBV20-1 and TRBJ2-2, with D possibly TRBD2 on 6 matching bases. The CDR3 is 15 residues long. Germline V gene data show CDR1 as DFQATT and CDR2 as SNEGSKA (reference sequence). V was pared by 3 bases and J by 5 bases, with 16 bases between. CDR3 bases: TGCAGTGCTAGTAAAGGAGCGGGTAGAACCGGGGAGCTGTTTTTT. Its translation: CSASKGAGRTGELFF.

J is TRBJ1-2 and V is TRBV4-2, with a possible D match to TRBD1 (6 bases). The CDR3 contains 14 residues. The germline V and J ends were trimmed by 3 bases and 5 bases, with 13 bases remaining between them. CDR1 and CDR2 from the germline V gene are LGHNA and YNFKEQ. This chain's CDR3 is CASSHSGQLYGYTF. CDR3 sequence (DNA): TGTGCCAGCAGCCACTCCGGACAGTTGTATGGCTACACCTTC.

The rearrangement links TRBV6-1 to TRBJ2-2; possible D gene TRBD1, 5 bases. From germline, CDR1 is MNHNS and CDR2 SASEGT. The CDR3 totals 15 residues. The V end was cut by 2 bases, the J end by 3 bases, with 10 bases between. CDR3 nucleotides: TGTGCCAGCAGTGAATTGCAGGGCCACACCGGGGAGCTGTTTTTT. It yields the protein CASSELQGHTGELFF.

The rearrangement uses TRBV19 and TRBJ2-1; D gene unclear. V was pared by 2 bases and J by 12 bases, with 23 bases between. The germline gives CDR1 LNHDA, CDR2 SQIVND (reference sequence). The CDR3 consists of 16 residues. Written as DNA, the CDR3 is TGTGCCAGTAGTATAACTTCGGCAGGTGGACGCCACGGGCAGTTCTTC. Translated: CASSITSAGGRHGQFF.

This clone occurred a few times. The genes are TRBV7-6 and TRBJ1-1; 7 bases are shared with TRBD1. In germline, CDR1 is SGHVS, CDR2 FNYEAQ. V gave up 6 bases and J gave up 0 bases; unmatched junction bases: 10. The CDR3 contains 16 residues. The CDR3 protein is CASSRTPGGLNTEAFF. DNA for the CDR3: TGTGCCAGCAGTCGAACCCCAGGGGGATTGAACACTGAAGCTTTCTTT. Full variable domain (rest looked up from reference TRBV7-6 and TRBJ1-1): GAGVSQSPRYKVTKRGQDVALRCDPISGHVSLYWYRQALGQGPEFLTYFNYEAQQDKSGLPNDRFSAERPEGSISTLTIQRTEQRDSAMYRCASSRTPGGLNTEAFFGQGTRLTVV.

The gene calls are TRBV6-6 and TRBJ1-1, with D uncertain. The CDR3 loop spans 15 amino acids. CDR1 is MNHNY, CDR2 SVGAGI, per germline (reference sequence). Trimming removed 2 bases from V and 1 base from J, with 11 bases in between. The CDR3 DNA reads as TGTGCCAGCAGTTACGGCAGGCGCGGGAACACTGAAGCTTTCTTT. Protein: CASSYGRRGNTEAFF.

The chain recombines TRBV4-1 with TRBJ1-2; D remains unclear. Trimming removed 1 base from V and 8 bases from J, with 20 bases in between. CDR3 length equals 16 residues. Germline CDR1 reads MGHRA; CDR2 reads YSYEKL. CDR3 sequence: CASSQAPQGGLIGYTF. In DNA, the CDR3 is TGCGCCAGCAGCCAAGCCCCTCAAGGAGGGCTTATAGGCTACACCTTC.

The CDR3 here is CASSPTGGLNEKLFF. CDR3 bases: TGTGCCAGCAGCCCAACGGGGGGGCTCAATGAAAAACTGTTTTTT. This sequence joins TRBV7-3 and TRBJ1-4, with D perhaps TRBD1 (6 bases). CDR3 length: 15 residues. Germline V gives CDR1 SGHTA, CDR2 FQGTGA. Between the trimmed V and J ends, which lost 5 bases and 5 bases, there was a span of 15 bases.

Only one count was recorded for this clone. V is TRBV30 and J is TRBJ2-7; the match to TRBD1 covers 11 bases. CDR3 length: 15 amino acids. Trimming cost V 2 bases and J 6 bases; bases outside gene matches: 9. Germline CDR1 GTSNPN, CDR2 SVGIG (reference sequence). For the CDR3, the DNA is TGTGCCTGGAGTACCCGTCGGGACAGGGGGGGCGAGCAGTACTTC. Translation gives CAWSTRRDRGGEQYF.

The V and J genes are TRBV7-6 and TRBJ2-1, with D perhaps matching TRBD1 or TRBD2 (7 bases each). From germline, CDR1 is SGHVS and CDR2 FNYEAQ. With 6 bases removed from V and 9 bases from J, the gap between germline ends came to 12 bases. The CDR3 consists of 12 residues. The CDR3 DNA sequence: TGTGCCAGCAGTTCAGGGGGGGGTGAGCAGTTCTTC. Protein: CASSSGGGEQFF.

The V and J genes are TRBV5-3 and TRBJ2-2; D possibly corresponds to TRBD1 (6 bases). TRBV5-3 is placed among ORFs of uncertain function. This CDR3 contains 17 residues. V gave up 6 bases and J gave up 4 bases, with 22 bases separating them. The CDR3 nucleotides read TGTGCCAGAATCTCATTAGACAGGCTTTTTCGCACCGGGGAGCTGTTTTTT. Its protein product is CARISLDRLFRTGELFF.

The gene calls are TRBV7-9 and TRBJ2-1, with TRBD1 matching 7 bases. From germline, CDR1 is SEHNR and CDR2 FQNEAQ (reference sequence). Trimming cost V 0 bases and J 6 bases; bases outside gene matches: 5. This CDR3 has 15 residues. Here the CDR3 reads CASSLARQGPNEQFF. CDR3 nucleotide sequence: TGTGCCAGCAGCTTAGCGAGACAGGGCCCCAATGAGCAGTTCTTC.

The chain employs TRBV7-9 and TRBJ2-5; D gene ambiguous. This CDR3 has 12 amino acids. V lost 1 base and J lost 4, with 4 bases in between. Looked up from germline, CDR1 is SEHNR and CDR2 is FQNEAQ (reference sequence). The chain's CDR3 is CASSLVGETQYF. The DNA of the CDR3 is TGTGCCAGCAGCTTAGTGGGAGAGACCCAGTACTTC.

This chain links TRBV10-2 with TRBJ2-7, with 7 bases lining up with TRBD1. Germline loops: CDR1 WSHSY, CDR2 SAAADI. After removal of 2 bases from V and 5 bases from J, the junction contained 9 bases not matched to a gene. CDR3 size: 15 residues. The CDR3 region is CASSENRQGLHEQYV. The CDR3 nucleotides read TGCGCCAGCAGTGAGAACAGACAGGGATTACACGAGCAGTACGTC.

This chain uses TRBV28 with TRBJ2-7; D ambiguous. The germline V and J ends were trimmed by 2 bases and 3 bases, with 14 bases remaining between them. The CDR3 is 15 residues long. In germline, CDR1 is MDHEN, CDR2 SYDVKM. The CDR3 here is CASSLVSRPSYEQYF. CDR3 sequence (DNA): TGTGCCAGCAGTTTAGTTAGCAGACCAAGCTACGAGCAGTACTTC.

This chain uses TRBV19 with TRBJ1-1; D uncertain. V was cut by 5 bases and J by 1 base, with 11 bases left in between. The CDR3 is made up of 14 amino acids. Germline V CDR1 and CDR2: LNHDA, SQIVND (reference sequence). The CDR3 is CASSSNDRNTEAFF. The CDR3 nucleotides are TGTGCCAGTAGTTCCAATGACCGGAACACTGAAGCTTTCTTT.

This chain uses TRBV5-1 with TRBJ1-2; TRBD1 aligns across 7 bases. This CDR3 region has 13 residues. The germline V gene encodes CDR1 SGHRS and CDR2 YFSETQ. The ends lost 5 bases at V and 5 bases at J; junction bases unmatched: 6. The CDR3 is CASSATGEYGYTF. In DNA form, the CDR3 reads TGCGCCAGCAGTGCCACAGGGGAGTATGGCTACACCTTC.

The rearrangement uses TRBV24-1 and TRBJ1-2; 7 nucleotides match TRBD1. Germline V gene data show CDR1 as KGHDR and CDR2 as SFDVKD. This CDR3 has 14 residues. The trim removed 3 bases at V and 6 bases at J, leaving 6 bases unmatched. DNA of the CDR3: TGTGCCACCAGTGATCAGGACAGGCCGGATGGCTACACCTTC. Translating gives CATSDQDRPDGYTF.

This chain links TRBV19 with TRBJ1-1; the D gene is possibly TRBD1 (5 bases). The CDR3 contains 13 residues. Trimming pared 8 bases from V and 3 bases from J, leaving 13 bases between. The germline gives CDR1 LNHDA, CDR2 SQIVND (reference sequence). This CDR3 reads CASSRDSDTEAFF. CDR3 in DNA: TGTGCCAGTTCCCGGGACTCGGACACTGAAGCTTTCTTT. The entire variable domain, with the rest obtained from reference TRBV19 and TRBJ1-1, is as follows: DGGITQSPKYLFRKEGQNVTLSCEQNLNHDAMYWYRQDPGQGLRLIYYSQIVNDFQKGDIAEGYSVSREKKESFPLTVTSAQKNPTAFYLCASSRDSDTEAFFGQGTRLTVV.

The V call is TRBV18, the J call TRBJ1-2, with no clear D. Per the germline V gene, CDR1 is KGHSH and CDR2 is LQKENI. V lost 6 bases to trimming and J lost 4 bases, with 15 bases between them. This CDR3 spans 14 amino acids. The CDR3 region is CASSQDRASYGYTF. DNA of the CDR3: TGTGCCAGCTCGCAGGACCGCGCTAGCTATGGCTACACCTTC.